This TCR beta chain appears in the sequencing data of a study of OX40 agonist ivuxolimab in advanced cancers. Across the whole study: An agonistic human IgG2 monoclonal antibody against OX40 (CD134) was given.

Comments on this clone: What it recognizes is unknown.

From germline, CDR1 is SEHNR and CDR2 FQNEAQ (reference sequence). The CDR3 has 14 amino acids. V was clipped by 3 bases and J by 6 bases; unmatched bases: 3. General study points: The study did not work out the antigen specificity of the expanded peripheral T cells.

With autoimmune disease history or systemic immunosuppression, patients were excluded. Assay used: immunoSEQ multiplex PCR; TCRdb lists only in-frame clones, some missing. The table lists about 22,000 clones, around 77% of them singletons. J is TRBJ2-7 and V is TRBV7-9; 12 bases fit TRBD1. Sequenced here: CD4+ or CD8+ T cells sorted from blood, sampled in a trial of the OX40 agonist ivuxolimab. This TCR was sampled from an adult with an advanced solid tumor such as melanoma, head and neck, liver or kidney cancer. The DNA of the CDR3 is TGTGCCAGCAGCTTCGGGACAGGGGGCGTCGAGCAGTACTTC. Residues: CASSFGTGGVEQYF.